This T cell receptor beta chain was sequenced during a study of CD8+CD57+ T cells in acquired aplastic anemia. Overall study context: Sorted CD4+ and CD8+ cells gave an average of about 3 ug of DNA. Study-level results: Significance was not reached for CD8+ Simpson's diversity between patients and controls. Common to patients and controls were 25 to 30 CD8+ CDR3 sequences.

The patients chosen for sequencing had shown expansion of CD8+CD57+ cells (detected by flow cytometry). There were no patients without severe acquired aplastic anemia. Profiling of TCR beta VDJ combinations and CDR3 sequences used genomic DNA as template. TCRdb used MiXCR to reprocess the reads, holding one entry per CDR3 protein. The repertoire has over 150,000 distinct CDR3 sequences, less than 50% of them found once; the top ten carry 10% to 15%. The CDR3 sequence is 15 residues long. The germline gives CDR1 SNHLY, CDR2 FYNNEI. Unmatched junction bases numbered 3, after V lost 6 bases and J lost 3 bases. At least ten counts were recorded for this clonotype. The antigen is not known.

The TCR sequence derives from a human donor with aplastic anemia. Sequencing was carried out using sorted CD4+, CD8+, or CD8+CD57+ T cells (not recorded which) from PBMCs. This sequence joins TRBV2 and TRBJ2-1, with 12 nucleotides matching TRBD2. CDR3 protein: CASRVLAGGYNEQFF. The DNA for the CDR3 is TGTGCCAGCAGGGTACTAGCGGGGGGCTACAATGAGCAGTTCTTC. The full variable domain, completed using reference TRBV2 and TRBJ2-1, is EPEVTQTPSHQVTQMGQEVILRCVPISNHLYFYWYRQILGQKVEFLVSFYNNEISEKSEIFDDQFSVERPDGSNFTLKIRSTKLEDSAMYFCASRVLAGGYNEQFFGPGTRLTVL.